These 13 T cell receptor beta chains were sequenced from one sample in a study of Graves' ophthalmopathy and Graves' hyperthyroidism. The authors amplified TCR beta CDR3 regions, and they did so from RNA transcripts for repertoire sequencing. HTBI primers were employed in first-round RT-PCR, then a second-round multiplex PCR followed. TCRdb re-called the multiplex PCR reads through MiXCR, storing one row per CDR3 protein. The table records hundreds of thousands of distinct CDR3 sequences, around a fifth of them present only once. The sequenced sample was peripheral blood. The receptors were gathered from a woman aged 18 to 35 with stable Graves' hyperthyroidism. Some clones in this sample may be carry-over from other donors' samples.

The chain employs TRBV12-3 or TRBV12-4 and TRBJ1-1; no firm D call. V was pared by 2 bases and J by 2 bases, with 12 bases between. The CDR3 is 15 residues long. CDR3 nucleotides: TGTGCCAGCAGTTTACGGGAGATCGAAAACACTGAAGCTTTCTTT. This codes for CASSLREIENTEAFF.

This clonotype was seen many times. This chain links TRBV6-2 or TRBV6-3 with TRBJ2-5; weak D call: TRBD1 (6 bases). V shed 6 bases and J shed 4 bases, with 12 bases lying between them. The germline V gene encodes CDR1 MNHEY and CDR2 SVGEGT. The CDR3 loop spans 13 amino acids. This CDR3 is CASRTGTPETQYF. The CDR3 bases are TGTGCCAGCAGAACCGGGACACCAGAGACCCAGTACTTC.

This clonotype was detected a few times. V and J are TRBV27 and TRBJ2-5; possible D gene TRBD1, 6 bases. Germline assignment: CDR1 MNHEY and CDR2 SMNVEV (reference sequence). V was clipped by 7 bases and J by 5 bases, with 17 bases between them. This CDR3 contains 14 residues. CDR3 bases: TGTGCCAGCACCGGGGACATATCTAGGGAGACCCAGTACTTC. Protein sequence: CASTGDISRETQYF.

This clonotype was recorded at least ten times. The chain is built from TRBV19 and TRBJ1-5; D unresolved. This CDR3 has 15 residues. The V end was cut by 1 base, the J end by 3 bases, with 10 bases between. Per germline, CDR1 LNHDA and CDR2 SQIVND (reference sequence). The DNA for the CDR3 is TGTGCCAGTAGTATAGGTTCCCAGCACAATCAGCCCCAGCATTTT. It encodes CASSIGSQHNQPQHF.

The sample holds many counts of this clonotype. The gene calls are TRBV5-6 and TRBJ1-2, with 9 bases fitting TRBD1. The V segment lost 1 base and the J segment 7 bases; nucleotides outside the gene matches: 2. Looked up from germline, CDR1 is SGHDT and CDR2 is YYEEEE. This CDR3 is built from 13 residues. CDR3 residues: CASSLTGGSGYTF. Written as DNA, the CDR3 is TGTGCCAGCAGCTTGACAGGGGGCAGTGGCTACACCTTC.

This clonotype was counted at least ten times. The gene calls are TRBV10-3 and TRBJ1-5; 7 nucleotides match TRBD1. This CDR3 region has 15 residues. J gave up 4 bases and V 7 bases, and 10 bases lay outside the gene matches. Per the germline V gene, CDR1 is ENHRY and CDR2 is SYGVKD. In DNA, the CDR3 is TGTGCCATCAAGGGAACAGGGGACGGTAATCAGCCCCAGCATTTT. Protein product: CAIKGTGDGNQPQHF.

This clonotype was seen at least ten times. V and J are TRBV15 and TRBJ1-1; D call uncertain. Germline CDR1 LNHNV, CDR2 YYDKDF (reference sequence). V lost 1 base to trimming and J lost 3 bases, with 12 bases between them. The CDR3 has 15 residues. DNA of the CDR3: TGTGCCACCAGCAGAGGGACGTCGGTGGACACTGAAGCTTTCTTT. This encodes CATSRGTSVDTEAFF.

This clonotype occurred many times. This rearrangement joins TRBV11-2 to TRBJ2-5, with no clear D. The CDR3 is 13 residues long. V lost 1 base to trimming and J lost 4 bases, with 7 bases between them. Germline-derived CDR1 and CDR2 are SGHAT and FQNNGV. Here the CDR3 reads CASSLGHRETQYF. The CDR3 coding sequence is TGTGCCAGCAGCTTAGGACATCGAGAGACCCAGTACTTC.

This clonotype was observed many times. The chain carries TRBV3-1 and TRBJ2-4; no firm D call. Trimming left V 1 base short and J 1 base short, with 8 bases between. Germline V gene lookup returns CDR1 LGHDT and CDR2 YNNKEL (reference sequence). This CDR3 is built from 15 residues. CDR3 sequence (DNA): TGTGCCAGCAGCCAAGGGGTGGCGGCCAAAAACATTCAGTACTTC. Translation gives CASSQGVAAKNIQYF.

This chain links TRBV28 with TRBJ2-7, with 10 bases lining up with TRBD2. Germline CDR1 MDHEN, CDR2 SYDVKM. Trimming removed 4 bases from V and 3 bases from J; junction bases left unmatched: 12. There are 17 residues in the CDR3. The CDR3 sequence: CASSSSILAGVSYEQYF. CDR3 nucleotide sequence: TGTGCCAGCAGTTCCTCTATTCTAGCGGGAGTTAGCTACGAGCAGTACTTC.

In its sample, this clonotype was seen many times. The CDR3 loop reads CSASRGGAVSSGNTIYF. The CDR3 DNA is TGCAGTGCTAGCCGCGGAGGGGCGGTGAGCTCTGGAAACACCATATATTTT. The chain couples TRBV20-1 to TRBJ1-3; the D gene is possibly TRBD1 (5 bases). This CDR3 is 17 amino acids long. In germline, CDR1 is DFQATT, CDR2 SNEGSKA (reference sequence). V gave up 3 bases and J gave up 0 bases, with 18 bases separating them.

This clonotype was seen ten or more times. This chain uses TRBV5-1 with TRBJ1-1; no definite D call. Trimming removed 0 bases from V and 1 base from J, with 16 bases in between. The CDR3 extends over 17 amino acids. Germline assignment: CDR1 SGHRS and CDR2 YFSETQ. DNA for the CDR3: TGCGCCAGCAGCTTGGGGGCTACGAACAGAGGGAACACTGAAGCTTTCTTT. Amino acid sequence: CASSLGATNRGNTEAFF.

This clonotype was seen at least ten times. The V and J genes are TRBV19 and TRBJ2-6; D might be TRBD2 (5 bases). There are 15 residues in the CDR3. CDR1 LNHDA and CDR2 SQIVND come from the germline V gene (reference sequence). Deletions cut 6 bases from V and 0 bases from J, with 9 bases between. The DNA of the CDR3 is TGTGCCAGTAGCCGGGGAGACTCTGGGGCCAACGTCCTGACTTTC. This sequence encodes CASSRGDSGANVLTF.